The 17 T cell receptor beta chains reported below all come from one sample, sequenced in a study of blood T cell repertoires in COVID-19. Data came from immunoSEQ multiplex PCR; TCRdb stores just in-frame clones and leaves some out. The sample carries tens of thousands of clones, 70% to 90% recorded once. Sequencing was done on a sample of peripheral blood. The receptors stem from a man in his sixties with acute or convalescent COVID-19.

For this clone: The junction differs from germline at one of its ends, possibly a read error. This sequence joins TRBV6-2 or TRBV6-3 and TRBJ1-1; a possible D gene is TRBD1 (6 bases). The CDR3 runs to 12 residues. The germline V gene has CDR1 MNHEY and CDR2 SVGEGT. The CDR3 protein is CASSSWDTEAFF. CDR3 DNA sequence: TGTGCCAGCAGTTCCTGGGACACCGAAGCTTTCTTT.

The CDR3 DNA is TGTGCCAGCAGACAGGCCACCTACGAGCAGTACTTC. Translation: CASRQATYEQYF. V is TRBV6-5 and J is TRBJ2-7; tentative D call: TRBD1 (5 bases). CDR3 length: 12 amino acids. The V and J ends lost 6 bases and 2 bases respectively, with 8 bases between them. The germline V gene encodes CDR1 MNHEY and CDR2 SVGAGI.

This chain joins TRBV4-3 and TRBJ2-1; 7 bases agree with TRBD1. The CDR3 spans 18 residues. J gave up 6 bases and V 2 bases, and 16 bases lay outside the gene matches. Germline assignment: CDR1 LGHNA and CDR2 YSLEER. CDR3 coding DNA: TGCGCCAGCAGCCAATTTCCGCTCTCGGGCCAGGGGGTCAATGAGCAGTTCTTC. Encoded protein: CASSQFPLSGQGVNEQFF.

This rearrangement joins TRBV15 to TRBJ1-4, with D uncertain. There are 14 residues in the CDR3. V lost 4 bases and J lost 4, with 10 bases in between. Germline loops: CDR1 LNHNV, CDR2 YYDKDF (reference sequence). This CDR3 is CATSKGVDNEKLFF. CDR3 nucleotide sequence: TGTGCCACCAGCAAGGGAGTGGATAATGAAAAACTGTTTTTT.

This sequence joins TRBV9 and TRBJ1-3; D perhaps matches TRBD1 (5 bases). Looked up from germline, CDR1 is SGDLS and CDR2 is YYNGEE. V gave up 4 bases and J gave up 6 bases, with 17 bases separating them. This CDR3 is 15 amino acids long. The chain's CDR3 is CASSRRARDENTIYF. The CDR3 DNA follows: TGTGCCAGCAGCCGTAGGGCCAGGGATGAAAACACCATATATTTT.

The chain employs TRBV4-3 and TRBJ1-1, with D maybe TRBD1 (6 bases). CDR3 length: 16 residues. V lost 4 bases, J lost 4 bases, and 19 bases lay in between. Germline values: CDR1 LGHNA, CDR2 YSLEER. The CDR3: CASSRITGGLGTEAFF. CDR3 DNA sequence: TGCGCCAGCAGCCGCATCACGGGGGGCCTCGGCACTGAAGCTTTCTTT.

The chain employs TRBV7-6 and TRBJ2-1; the D gene is possibly TRBD1 (5 bases). The CDR3 is 17 amino acids. CDR1 and CDR2 (germline): SGHVS, FNYEAQ. The V and J ends lost 2 bases and 2 bases respectively, with 16 bases between them. Written as DNA, the CDR3 is TGTGCCAGCAGCTTATTTGTGACAGTAGGCCCCTACAATGAGCAGTTCTTC. It encodes CASSLFVTVGPYNEQFF.

This clone was picked up a small number of times. This sequence joins TRBV12-3 or TRBV12-4 and TRBJ1-6; a weak D match, TRBD1 (6 bases). V lost 6 bases and J 5 bases, leaving 8 bases between the germline ends. This CDR3 region has 13 residues. The CDR3 bases are TGTGCCAGCAGAAGGACAGATAATTCACCCCTCCACTTT. This translates into CASRRTDNSPLHF.

The rearrangement joins TRBV28 to TRBJ1-3; TRBD1 might be the D (6 bases). V was trimmed by 5 bases and J by 1 base, leaving 9 bases between them. The CDR3 covers 14 residues. Germline values: CDR1 MDHEN, CDR2 SYDVKM. DNA for the CDR3: TGTGCCAGCAGTCAAACAGGGTCTGGAAACACCATATATTTT. The encoded protein is CASSQTGSGNTIYF. Full variable domain (missing parts from reference TRBV28 and TRBJ1-3): DVKVTQSSRYLVKRTGEKVFLECVQDMDHENMFWYRQDPGLGLRLIYFSYDVKMKEKGDIPEGYSVSREKKERFSLILESASTNQTSMYLCASSQTGSGNTIYFGEGSWLTVV.

The V call is TRBV12-5, the J call TRBJ2-2; a weak D match, TRBD1 (6 bases). Germline V gives CDR1 LGHNT, CDR2 FRNRAP. The V end lost 8 bases, the J end lost 2 bases, and 12 bases lay between the germline ends. This CDR3 comprises 14 residues. As DNA, the CDR3 is TGTGCTAGTAGTCCCAGGGGTAACACCGGGGAGCTGTTTTTT. This encodes CASSPRGNTGELFF.

V gene TRBV6-1 combines with J gene TRBJ1-5, with 11 nucleotides matching TRBD1. CDR3 length: 19 residues. V shed 2 bases and J 4 bases; nucleotides not matched to a gene: 13. Germline assignment: CDR1 MNHNS and CDR2 SASEGT. The CDR3 nucleotides read TGTGCCAGCAGTGAAAACGGACAGGGGGCTGGATCCAGGAATCAGCCCCAGCATTTT. Encoded protein: CASSENGQGAGSRNQPQHF.

This clone was observed once. V and J are TRBV6-1 and TRBJ1-3; D is unresolved. V lost 4 bases and J lost 2, with 21 bases in between. CDR1 and CDR2 (germline): MNHNS, SASEGT. The CDR3 has 18 residues. The CDR3 nucleotides read TGTGCCAGCAGTGGAGCCTCGGTGAAAAGTCTAACTGGAAACACCATATATTTT. Its translation is CASSGASVKSLTGNTIYF.

Only a few counts were recorded for this clone. The chain carries TRBV5-1 and TRBJ1-2; D remains ambiguous. The V gene lost 1 base and the J gene lost 8 bases, with 9 bases spanning the gap. Germline assignment: CDR1 SGHRS and CDR2 YFSETQ. This CDR3 has 12 residues. In DNA form, the CDR3 reads TGCGCCAGCAGCTTGAGAGAGGGAGGCTACACCTTC. It translates to CASSLREGGYTF.

This clone was observed a single time. The chain links TRBV5-1 to TRBJ2-1; 8 bases are shared with TRBD1. Germline V gene lookup returns CDR1 SGHRS and CDR2 YFSETQ. The trim removed 7 bases at V and 10 bases at J, leaving 13 bases unmatched. CDR3 length: 14 residues. The CDR3 spells CASRKLQGAEEQFF. The CDR3 region has the DNA TGCGCCAGCCGTAAACTCCAGGGGGCGGAAGAGCAGTTCTTC.

The V and J genes are TRBV7-3 and TRBJ1-2; perhaps TRBD1 as D (6 bases). The length of the CDR3 is 15 residues. V was shortened by 0 bases and J by 2 bases, with 10 bases between the two germline ends. Germline loops: CDR1 SGHTA, CDR2 FQGTGA. This chain's CDR3 is CASSLTTGPNYGYTF. The CDR3 nucleotides read TGTGCCAGCAGCTTAACAACAGGGCCCAACTATGGCTACACCTTC.

The count of this clone is one. V and J are TRBV10-1 and TRBJ1-2, with D unclear. Trimming pared 0 bases from V and 4 bases from J, leaving 9 bases between. The length of the CDR3 is 14 residues. Germline V CDR1 and CDR2: WNHNN, SYGVQD (reference sequence). CDR3 amino acids: CASSESSGGYGYTF. The CDR3 bases are TGCGCCAGCAGTGAGTCATCGGGAGGCTATGGCTACACCTTC.

The chain carries TRBV20-1 and TRBJ1-5; TRBD1 is a possible D gene (6 bases). CDR1 is DFQATT and CDR2 is SNEGSKA in the germline V gene (reference sequence). Trimming shortened V by 3 bases and J by 0 bases, and 15 bases separated the two germline ends. The length of the CDR3 is 16 residues. The CDR3: CSASASGQYSNQPQHF. The CDR3 DNA reads as TGCAGTGCTAGTGCTTCGGGACAATATAGCAATCAGCCCCAGCATTTT.